The T cell receptor (beta chain) under discussion was sequenced for a study of blood T cell repertoires in COVID-19. At the level of the study: The analysed material was cDNA or gDNA that came from T cells, B-cell-depleted T cells, or PBMCs.

Method: immunoSEQ multiplex PCR; TCRdb's copy keeps in-frame clones and lacks some. The sample gives about 270,000 clones, about 76% of which show up once; roughly 2.9% is in the top ten. Germline loops: CDR1 SNHLY, CDR2 FYNNEI. The CDR3 runs to 14 residues. V lost 6 bases and J 4 bases, leaving 15 bases between the germline ends. V gene TRBV2 combines with J gene TRBJ1-2; D possibly corresponds to TRBD1 (6 bases). This receptor was taken from a woman aged 60-75 years with active or convalescent COVID-19. The sequenced material came from peripheral blood. The CDR3, as DNA: TGTGCCAGCAGCTCCGTGGACAGTAGCTATGGCTACACCTTC. This gives the protein CASSSVDSSYGYTF.